This T cell receptor (beta chain) was sequenced during a study of glioma-infiltrating T cells. Findings and limits, study-wide: Very few CDR3 sequences were shared between tissue and blood. Non-neoplastic patients had below-expected tissue-blood divergence, while all gliomas exceeded expectation.

This clonotype has a count of ten or more. Its antigen is currently unknown. V was clipped by 0 bases and J by 1 base, with 7 bases between them. This CDR3 is built from 14 residues. CDR1 is MNHNY and CDR2 is SVGAGI in the germline V gene (reference sequence). Amplification of TCR alpha and beta CDR3 regions from RNA used iRepertoire nested multiplex PCR. One-step reverse transcription and amplification started from approximately 100-400 ng of tissue mRNA or PBMC total RNA. From the multiplex PCR reads, TCRdb called clonotypes with MiXCR, one entry per CDR3 protein. The sample lists 100,000 to 150,000 distinct CDR3 sequences; roughly 23% were seen once.

This clonotype originated in a human donor with low-grade glioma or glioblastoma, undergoing nonglioma brain surgery, or in good health (not recorded which). The source material was glioma tissue, nonneoplastic brain tissue, or PBMCs (not recorded which). V gene TRBV6-6 combines with J gene TRBJ2-7; D call uncertain. The CDR3, as DNA: TGTGCCAGCAGTTACTCTTCAGGATCCTACGAGCAGTACTTC. Protein sequence: CASSYSSGSYEQYF.